This entry features one T cell receptor (beta chain) sequence. Germline V gives CDR1 MNHEY, CDR2 SVGAGI. V dropped 6 bases and J dropped 3 bases, with 6 bases sitting between them. This CDR3 has 11 amino acids. The entry originates in a study of blood T cell repertoires in COVID-19. Study-level background: Acute and convalescent COVID-19 samples came from the United States, Italy and Spain. PBMCs, B-cell-depleted T cells, or T cells provided the cDNA or gDNA that made up the material.

Original processing methods: Amplification of reference gene primers provided the estimated nucleated cell counts. The repertoire was sequenced with immunoSEQ multiplex PCR; TCRdb's copy has only in-frame clones and lacks some. The DNA gave D and trimming, while V, J and clone size come from that table. This table has some 200,000 clones, around three quarters appearing once. The chain uses TRBV6-5 and TRBJ2-7; D not resolved. Sequenced: peripheral blood. The sequence was collected from a woman in her seventies with acute or convalescent COVID-19. CDR3 in DNA: TGTGCCAGCAGAGAGAACTACGAGCAGTACGTC. It specifies CASRENYEQYV.